This T cell receptor beta chain emerged from a study of T-cell reconstitution after alpha-beta-depleted transplantation in children. There are many counts of this clonotype. What it recognizes is unknown. Preparation of the TCRbeta library was carried out with unique molecular identifiers. Each CDR3 protein gets one entry after TCRdb re-called the PCR reads with MiXCR. The table records 330,000 or so distinct CDR3 sequences, roughly a tenth of them present only once. The CDR3 contains 15 residues. V was clipped by 5 bases and J by 5 bases, with 18 bases between them. Broader study findings: A year post-transplant, T-cell counts and diversity derived mostly from newly produced T cells.

The sequence came from a boy under three years old with acute myeloid leukemia, due to receive a stem cell transplant. The chain joins TRBV12-3 or TRBV12-4 to TRBJ1-2, with unresolved D. The sequences come from PBMCs, collected before TCRalphabeta/CD19-depleted stem cell transplant. The CDR3 DNA is TGTGCCAGCAGTGCCGGTTACGAGGCATCATATGGCTACACCTTC. Protein sequence: CASSAGYEASYGYTF.